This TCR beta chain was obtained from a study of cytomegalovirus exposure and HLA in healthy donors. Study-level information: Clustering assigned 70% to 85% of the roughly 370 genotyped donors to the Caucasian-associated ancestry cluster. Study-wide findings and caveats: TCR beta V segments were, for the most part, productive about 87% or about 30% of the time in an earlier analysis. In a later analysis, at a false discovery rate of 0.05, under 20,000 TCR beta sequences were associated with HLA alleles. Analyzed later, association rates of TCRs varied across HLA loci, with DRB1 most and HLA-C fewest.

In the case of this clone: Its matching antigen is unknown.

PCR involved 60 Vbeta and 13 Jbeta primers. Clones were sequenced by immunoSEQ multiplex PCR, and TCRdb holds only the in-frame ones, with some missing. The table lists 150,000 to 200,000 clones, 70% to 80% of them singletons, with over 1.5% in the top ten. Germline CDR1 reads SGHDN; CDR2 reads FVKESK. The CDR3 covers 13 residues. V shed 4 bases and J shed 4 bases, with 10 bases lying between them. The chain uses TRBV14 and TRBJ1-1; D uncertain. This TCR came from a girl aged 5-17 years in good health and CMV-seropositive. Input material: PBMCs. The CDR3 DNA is TGTGCCAGCAGCCCCGTTCGGGTCACTGAAGCTTTCTTT. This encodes CASSPVRVTEAFF. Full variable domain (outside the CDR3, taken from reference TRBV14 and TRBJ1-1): EAGVTQFPSHSVIEKGQTVTLRCDPISGHDNLYWYRRVMGKEIKFLLHFVKESKQDESGMPNNRFLAERTGGTYSTLKVQPAELEDSGVYFCASSPVRVTEAFFGQGTRLTVV.